This T cell receptor (beta chain) was recorded in a study of T cells in localized non-small cell lung cancer. General study points: The study sequenced only one region of the tumor. As a result, intratumor heterogeneity could not be excluded and remains possible. Among blood samples, higher T cell density accompanied longer overall survival.

Produced via immunoSEQ multiplex PCR; TCRdb's table is partial and in-frame only. Of roughly 72,000 clones in the sample, roughly nine tenths were seen once. On this clone itself: What it binds is not known.

CDR3 size: 16 residues. Germline-derived CDR1 and CDR2 are KGHSH and LQKENI. V was cut by 3 bases and J by 3 bases, with 15 bases left in between. This chain uses TRBV18 with TRBJ2-1; either TRBD1 or TRBD2 may supply D (6 bases each). The material sequenced was peripheral blood, taken before any cancer treatment. The clonotype originates from a male donor aged 60 or over with stage III squamous cell lung carcinoma. The CDR3 coding sequence is TGTGCCAGCTCACCCCCAGGGGAGGACTACTACAATGAGCAGTTCTTC. As protein: CASSPPGEDYYNEQFF.